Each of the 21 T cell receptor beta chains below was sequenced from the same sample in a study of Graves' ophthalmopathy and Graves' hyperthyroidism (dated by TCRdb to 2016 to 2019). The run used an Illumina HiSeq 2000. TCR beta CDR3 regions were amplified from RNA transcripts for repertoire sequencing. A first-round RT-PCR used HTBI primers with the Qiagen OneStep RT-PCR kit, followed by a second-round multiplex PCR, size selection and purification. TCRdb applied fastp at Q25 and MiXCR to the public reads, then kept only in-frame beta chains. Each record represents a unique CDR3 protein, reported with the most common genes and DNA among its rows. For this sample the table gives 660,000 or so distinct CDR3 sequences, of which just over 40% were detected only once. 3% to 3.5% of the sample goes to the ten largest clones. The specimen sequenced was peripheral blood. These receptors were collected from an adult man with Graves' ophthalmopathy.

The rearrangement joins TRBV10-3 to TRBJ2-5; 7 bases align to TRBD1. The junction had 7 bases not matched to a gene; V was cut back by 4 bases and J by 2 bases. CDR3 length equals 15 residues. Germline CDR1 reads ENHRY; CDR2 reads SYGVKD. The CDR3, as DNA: TGTGCCATCAGTGGCCGGGACAGAGGACAAGAGACCCAGTACTTC. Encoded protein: CAISGRDRGQETQYF.

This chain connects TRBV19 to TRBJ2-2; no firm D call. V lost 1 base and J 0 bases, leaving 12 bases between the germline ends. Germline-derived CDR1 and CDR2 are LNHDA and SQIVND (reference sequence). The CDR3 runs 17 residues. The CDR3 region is CASSIAPGSANTGELFF. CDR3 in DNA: TGTGCCAGTAGTATAGCCCCCGGGTCTGCGAACACCGGGGAGCTGTTTTTT.

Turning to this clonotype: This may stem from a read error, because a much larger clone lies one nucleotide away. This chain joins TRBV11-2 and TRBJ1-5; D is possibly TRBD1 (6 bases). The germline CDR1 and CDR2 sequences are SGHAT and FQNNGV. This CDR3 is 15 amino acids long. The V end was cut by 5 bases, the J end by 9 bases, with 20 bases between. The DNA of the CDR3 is TGTGCCAGCAGCCAAGACCCTCAGGGGAGCCGGCCCCAGCATTTT. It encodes CASSQDPQGSRPQHF.

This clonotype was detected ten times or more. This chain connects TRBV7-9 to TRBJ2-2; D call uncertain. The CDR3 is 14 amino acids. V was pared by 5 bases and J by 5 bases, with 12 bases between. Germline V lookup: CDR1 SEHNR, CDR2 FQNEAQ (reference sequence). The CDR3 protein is CASSLTVQTGELFF. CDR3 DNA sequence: TGTGCCAGCAGCCTGACGGTCCAGACCGGGGAGCTGTTTTTT.

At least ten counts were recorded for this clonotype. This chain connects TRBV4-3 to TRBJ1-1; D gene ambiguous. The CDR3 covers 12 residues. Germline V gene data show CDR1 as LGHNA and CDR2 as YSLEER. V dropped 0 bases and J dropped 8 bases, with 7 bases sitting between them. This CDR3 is CASSQDAEEAFF. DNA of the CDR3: TGCGCCAGCAGCCAAGATGCCGAAGAAGCTTTCTTT.

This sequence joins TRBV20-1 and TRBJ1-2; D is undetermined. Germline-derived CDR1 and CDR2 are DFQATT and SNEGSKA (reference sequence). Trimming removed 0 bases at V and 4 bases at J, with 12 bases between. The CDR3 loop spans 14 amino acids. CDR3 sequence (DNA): TGCAGTGCTAGAGATTACGGTCGTCCCTATGGCTACACCTTC. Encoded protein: CSARDYGRPYGYTF.

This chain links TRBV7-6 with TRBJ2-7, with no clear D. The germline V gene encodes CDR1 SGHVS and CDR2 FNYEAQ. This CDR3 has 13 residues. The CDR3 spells CAQHPDLTYEQYF. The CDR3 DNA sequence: TGTGCTCAACACCCAGACTTAACCTACGAGCAGTACTTC.

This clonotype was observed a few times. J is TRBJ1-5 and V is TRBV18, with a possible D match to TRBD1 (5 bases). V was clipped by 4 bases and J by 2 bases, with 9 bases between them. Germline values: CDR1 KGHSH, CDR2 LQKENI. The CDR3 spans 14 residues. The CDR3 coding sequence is TGTGCCAGCTCACTCCGGGACGGCAATCAGCCCCAGCATTTT. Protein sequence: CASSLRDGNQPQHF. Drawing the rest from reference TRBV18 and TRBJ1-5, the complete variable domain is NAGVMQNPRHLVRRRGQEARLRCSPMKGHSHVYWYRQLPEEGLKFMVYLQKENIIDESGMPKERFSAEFPKEGPSILRIQQVVRGDSAAYFCASSLRDGNQPQHFGDGTRLSIL.

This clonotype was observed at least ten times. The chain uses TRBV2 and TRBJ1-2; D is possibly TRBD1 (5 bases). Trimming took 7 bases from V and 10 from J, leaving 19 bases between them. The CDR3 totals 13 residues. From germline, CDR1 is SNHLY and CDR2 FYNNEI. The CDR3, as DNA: TGTGCCAGCATCGAGGGGTTTGGGGGAGACTACACCTTC. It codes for CASIEGFGGDYTF.

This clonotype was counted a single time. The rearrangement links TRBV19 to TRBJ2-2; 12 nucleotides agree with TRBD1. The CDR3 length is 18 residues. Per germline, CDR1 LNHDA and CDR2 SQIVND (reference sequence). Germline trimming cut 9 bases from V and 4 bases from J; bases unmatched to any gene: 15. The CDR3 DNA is TGTGCCAGCACCGACCCCTACCGGGACAGGGGGCCCACCGGGGAGCTGTTTTTT. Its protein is CASTDPYRDRGPTGELFF.

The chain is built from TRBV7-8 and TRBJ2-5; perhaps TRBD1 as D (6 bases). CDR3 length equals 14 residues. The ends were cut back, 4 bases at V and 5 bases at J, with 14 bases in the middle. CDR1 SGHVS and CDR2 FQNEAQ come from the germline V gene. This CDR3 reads CASSSPQGAETQYF. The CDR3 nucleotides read TGTGCCAGCAGCTCACCACAGGGCGCGGAGACCCAGTACTTC.

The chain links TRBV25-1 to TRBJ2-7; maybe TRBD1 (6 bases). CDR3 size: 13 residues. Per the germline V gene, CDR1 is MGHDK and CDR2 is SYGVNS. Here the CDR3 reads CAAISHRESEQYF. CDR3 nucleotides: TGTGCTGCCATCAGTCACAGGGAGAGCGAGCAGTACTTC.

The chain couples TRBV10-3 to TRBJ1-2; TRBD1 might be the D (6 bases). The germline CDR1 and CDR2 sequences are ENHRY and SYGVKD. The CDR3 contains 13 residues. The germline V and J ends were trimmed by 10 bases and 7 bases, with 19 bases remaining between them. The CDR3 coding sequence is TGTGCCAGCAGCCAGACAGGAGGACGTGGCTACACCTTC. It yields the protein CASSQTGGRGYTF.

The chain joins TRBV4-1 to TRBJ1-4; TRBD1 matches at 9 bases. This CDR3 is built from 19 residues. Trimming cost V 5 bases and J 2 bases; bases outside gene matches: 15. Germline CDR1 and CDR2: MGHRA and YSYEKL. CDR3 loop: CASSAPFRDRVGTNEKLFF. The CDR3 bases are TGCGCCAGCAGCGCACCCTTCCGGGACAGGGTAGGCACTAATGAAAAACTGTTTTTT.

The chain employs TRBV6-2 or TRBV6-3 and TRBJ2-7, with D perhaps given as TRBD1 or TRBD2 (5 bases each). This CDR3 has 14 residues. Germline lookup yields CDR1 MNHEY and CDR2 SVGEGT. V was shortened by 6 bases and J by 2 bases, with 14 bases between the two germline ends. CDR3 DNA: TGTGCCAGCAGAGATGGGACGGGGACCTACGAGCAGTACTTC. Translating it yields CASRDGTGTYEQYF.

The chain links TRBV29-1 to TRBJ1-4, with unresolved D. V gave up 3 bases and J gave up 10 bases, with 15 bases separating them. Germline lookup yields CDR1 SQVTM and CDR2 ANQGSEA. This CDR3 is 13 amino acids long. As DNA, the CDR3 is TGCAGCGTTGACCGGACGGAAGGAGGAAAACTGTTTTTT. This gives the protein CSVDRTEGGKLFF.

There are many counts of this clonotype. The CDR3 protein is CASSPRTSVGNTEAFF. The CDR3 region has the DNA TGTGCCAGCAGCCCCCGAACGAGTGTCGGGAACACTGAAGCTTTCTTT. The chain is built from TRBV7-9 and TRBJ1-1, with D hard to call. V was shortened by 5 bases and J by 1 base, with 17 bases between the two germline ends. Germline lookup yields CDR1 SEHNR and CDR2 FQNEAQ (reference sequence). The CDR3 covers 16 residues.

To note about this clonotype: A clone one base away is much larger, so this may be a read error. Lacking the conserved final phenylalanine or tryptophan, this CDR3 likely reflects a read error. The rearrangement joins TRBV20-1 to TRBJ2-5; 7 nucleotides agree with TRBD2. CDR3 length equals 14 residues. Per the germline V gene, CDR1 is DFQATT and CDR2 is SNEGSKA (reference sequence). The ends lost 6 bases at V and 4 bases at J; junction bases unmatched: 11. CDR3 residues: CSAAPLAPRETQYC. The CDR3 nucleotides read TGCAGTGCCGCTCCACTAGCGCCCCGAGAGACCCAGTACTGC.

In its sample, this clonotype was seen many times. Here the CDR3 DNA reads TGTGCCAGCAGCTATGGGGGAGACTACGAGCAGTACTTC. Translated: CASSYGGDYEQYF. V is TRBV7-2 and J is TRBJ2-7, with D perhaps TRBD1 or TRBD2 (5 bases each). Germline CDR1 reads SGHTA; CDR2 reads FQGNSA. The ends were cut back, 4 bases at V and 3 bases at J, with 10 bases in the middle. The CDR3 covers 13 residues.

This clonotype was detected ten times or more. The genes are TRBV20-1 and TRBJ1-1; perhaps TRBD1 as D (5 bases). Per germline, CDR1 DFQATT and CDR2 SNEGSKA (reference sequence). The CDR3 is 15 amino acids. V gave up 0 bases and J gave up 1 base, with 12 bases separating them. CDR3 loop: CSARDPGHSNTEAFF. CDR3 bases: TGCAGTGCTAGAGATCCCGGACACTCGAACACTGAAGCTTTCTTT.

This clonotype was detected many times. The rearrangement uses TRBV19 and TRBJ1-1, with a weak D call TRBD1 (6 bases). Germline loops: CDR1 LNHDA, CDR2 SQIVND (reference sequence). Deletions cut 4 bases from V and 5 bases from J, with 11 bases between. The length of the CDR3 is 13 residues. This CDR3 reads CASSSGQQTEAFF. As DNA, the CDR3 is TGTGCCAGTAGTAGCGGACAGCAAACTGAAGCTTTCTTT.